The rows below give T cell receptor beta chains drawn from one sample of a study of CDR3 diversity in severe acne. TCRdb itself ran the PCR reads through MiXCR, one entry per CDR3 protein. The sample shows 97,000 or so distinct CDR3 sequences, under 60% of them seen only once. The sequencing input was blood. The receptors here all came from a male donor with acne. Each CDR3 is given without its conserved first and last residue. D genes are given only for firm matches. A clone size is listed for some rows: how often the clone was seen (once, few, many), or a class if it is expanded.

cdr3_aa v_call clone_size j_call d_call
ASSLSGTSGGYEQY TRBV6-5 many TRBJ2-7 TRBD2
SARTGVDTQF TRBV20-1 - TRBJ2-1 TRBD1
ASSLAIGVFTEAFFGQGTQY TRBV7-6 - TRBJ2-5 -
ASSARQGMNTEAF TRBV19 - TRBJ1-1 TRBD1
SVGQLAGELF TRBV29-1 - TRBJ2-2 -
SAEGWGSTDTQY TRBV29-1 many TRBJ2-3 -
SARSNREYNEQF TRBV20-1 medium-sized TRBJ2-1 -
ASSVAWRVGTGELF TRBV5-6 - TRBJ2-2 -
ASSPISNQPQH TRBV2 - TRBJ1-5 -
ASSSPGYNSPLH TRBV25-1 - TRBJ1-6 -
ASRGTSGRCETQY TRBV6-2/TRBV6-3 - TRBJ2-5 TRBD2
SARDSLNVLQNEKLF TRBV20-1 many TRBJ1-4 -
ASSLFGLYEQY TRBV27 - TRBJ2-7 -
SSQTSVYFCAISESGGSYNEQF TRBV29-1 - TRBJ2-1 -
ASSRDRGSSYEQY TRBV7-2 - TRBJ2-7 TRBD1
ASSGVGYGYT TRBV12-3/TRBV12-4 - TRBJ1-2 -
ASSYRLQPPYNEQF TRBV6-2/TRBV6-3 few TRBJ2-1 -
ASSEGGAHNEQF TRBV6-5 few TRBJ2-1 -
ASSEARSTDTQY TRBV2 few TRBJ2-3 -
SAYDLAGGNEQY TRBV20-1 - TRBJ2-7 TRBD2
ASSDSFLSTDTQY TRBV5-6 - TRBJ2-3 -
ASSDGLAGGMGEQF TRBV6-4 few TRBJ2-1 TRBD2
ASSQGTGGLETQY TRBV4-3 - TRBJ2-5 TRBD1
ASSRLAGASCVNYEQY TRBV7-6 - TRBJ2-7 TRBD2
SARDGEGRYEQY TRBV20-1 - TRBJ2-7 TRBD2
ASSQLATNEKLF TRBV4-3 many TRBJ1-4 -
ATSDLGYEQY TRBV24-1 many TRBJ2-7 -
VTSSAPPRQGVIYEQY TRBV15 - TRBJ2-7 TRBD1
ASTIRDITEAF TRBV12-3/TRBV12-4 few TRBJ1-1 -
ASSFRLDGGELF TRBV28 - TRBJ2-2 -
ASSFLSRTSPQY TRBV11-3 - TRBJ2-3 TRBD2
ASSPGLYNEQF TRBV11-3 few TRBJ2-1 -
ASTNSGNTIY TRBV12-3/TRBV12-4 many TRBJ1-3 -
ATSTVSGRSNEQY TRBV25-1 medium-sized TRBJ2-7 TRBD2
ASSGQGPYGYT TRBV6-1 - TRBJ1-2 TRBD1
ASGLVRVSGADTQY TRBV12-5 - TRBJ2-3 -
ASSRTGETGELF TRBV18 - TRBJ2-2 -
ASSSQPSDSNQPQH TRBV5-1 - TRBJ1-5 -
ASSETGLTEAF TRBV25-1 few TRBJ1-1 TRBD1
ASSTTGPPEAF TRBV11-2 - TRBJ1-1 -
AITDRLGYEQY TRBV10-3 many TRBJ2-7 -
SAWLAQETQY TRBV20-1 - - -
ASSSTPGRQETQY TRBV28 - TRBJ2-5 -
ASRAGAYQETQH TRBV2 - TRBJ1-5 -
ASRVSLSSYNEQF TRBV6-1 - TRBJ2-1 -
ASSQGGASRNFQETQY TRBV4-3 - TRBJ2-5 -
ASSGTGGEQY TRBV2 many TRBJ2-7 TRBD1
ASSFAETQY TRBV7-9 many TRBJ2-5 -
ASSPWSSGGTEAF TRBV5-4 many TRBJ1-1 -
ASSSIDRQVMFGTEAF TRBV5-6 - TRBJ1-1 -
ASSGTDSIYGYT TRBV2 few TRBJ1-2 -
ASSQGTGLNYGYT TRBV7-8 - TRBJ1-2 -
SSTITNTEAF TRBV29-1 - TRBJ1-1 -
ATTELTSSYEQY TRBV6-1 many TRBJ2-7 -
ASSRDWGSEQY TRBV5-1 many TRBJ2-7 -